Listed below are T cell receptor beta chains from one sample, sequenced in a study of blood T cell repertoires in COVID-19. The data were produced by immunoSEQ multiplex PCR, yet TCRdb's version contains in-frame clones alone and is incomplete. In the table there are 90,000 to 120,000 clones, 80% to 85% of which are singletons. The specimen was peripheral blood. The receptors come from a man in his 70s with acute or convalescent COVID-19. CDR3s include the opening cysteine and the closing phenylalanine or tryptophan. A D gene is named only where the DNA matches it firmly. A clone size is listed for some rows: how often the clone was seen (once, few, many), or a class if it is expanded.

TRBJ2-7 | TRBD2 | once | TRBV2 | CASSEAREGEQYF | TGTGCCAGCAGTGAAGCCCGGGAGGGCGAGCAGTACTTC
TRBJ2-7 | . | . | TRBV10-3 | CATRDDSYEQYF | TGTGCCACGCGGGACGATAGCTACGAGCAGTACTTC
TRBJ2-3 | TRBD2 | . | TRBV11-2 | CASIWGSGGWADTQYF | TGTGCCAGCATCTGGGGTAGCGGGGGGTGGGCAGATACGCAGTATTTT
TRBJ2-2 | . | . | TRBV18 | CASSPEVSNTGELFF | TGTGCCAGCTCTCCCGAGGTCTCAAACACCGGGGAGCTGTTTTTT
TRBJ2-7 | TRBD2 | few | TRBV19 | CASSVRSGGAVGEQYF | TGTGCCAGTAGTGTTCGCTCCGGGGGGGCCGTCGGCGAGCAGTACTTC
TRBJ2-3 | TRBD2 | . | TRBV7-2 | CASSSTSGGVTDTQYF | TGTGCCAGCAGCTCCACGAGCGGGGGGGTAACAGATACGCAGTATTTT
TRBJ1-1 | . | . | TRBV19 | CASSIQGQRTEAFF | TGTGCCAGTAGTATACAGGGGCAGAGAACTGAAGCTTTCTTT
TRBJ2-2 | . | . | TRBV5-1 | CASSLYSSNTGELFF | TGCGCCAGCAGCTTGTACAGTTCGAACACCGGGGAGCTGTTTTTT
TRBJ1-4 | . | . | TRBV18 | CASSPPLYEGLFF | TGTGCCAGCTCACCACCCCTATATGAGGGACTGTTTTTT
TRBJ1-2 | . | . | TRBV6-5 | CASKLLGDYGYTF | TGTGCCAGCAAACTACTGGGAGACTATGGCTACACCTTC
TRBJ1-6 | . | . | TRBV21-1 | CASSKVGSPLHF | TGTGCCAGCAGCAAGGTCGGTTCACCCCTCCACTTT
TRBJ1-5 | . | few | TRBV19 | CASSIAGGNSNQPQHF | TGTGCCAGTAGTATCGCGGGGGGCAATAGCAATCAGCCCCAGCATTTT
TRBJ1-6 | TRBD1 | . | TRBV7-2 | CASSLGQLRLHF | TGTGCCAGCAGCTTGGGACAGCTGCGGCTCCACTTT
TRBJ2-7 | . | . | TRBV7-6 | CASSFTGGGNYEQYF | TGTGCCAGCAGCTTCACAGGGGGGGGAAACTACGAGCAGTACTTC
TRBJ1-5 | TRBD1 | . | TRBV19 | CASSTTGNSNQPQHF | TGTGCCAGTAGTACGACAGGGAATTCCAATCAGCCCCAGCATTTT
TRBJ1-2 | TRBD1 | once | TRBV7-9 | CASSDGTANYGYTF | TGTGCCAGCAGCGACGGGACAGCTAACTATGGCTACACCTTC
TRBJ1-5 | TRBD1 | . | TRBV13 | CASSLTQGQGTGHQPQHF | TGTGCCAGCAGTCTGACCCAGGGACAGGGGACGGGGCATCAGCCCCAGCATTTT
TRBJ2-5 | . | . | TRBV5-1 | CASSLDRGFETQYF | TGCGCCAGCAGCTTGGATAGGGGTTTCGAGACCCAGTACTTC
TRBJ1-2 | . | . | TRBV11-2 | CASSLDTGNYGYTF | TGTGCCAGCAGCTTAGATACCGGTAACTATGGCTACACCTTC
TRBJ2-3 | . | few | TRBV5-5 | CASSPGTLGPDTQYF | TGTGCCAGCAGCCCCGGGACATTGGGTCCAGATACGCAGTATTTT
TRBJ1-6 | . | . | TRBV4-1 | CASSQGVVQGSYNSPLHF | TGCGCCAGCAGCCAAGGGGTTGTACAGGGTTCCTATAATTCACCCCTCCACTTT
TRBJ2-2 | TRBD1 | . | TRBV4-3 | CASSQAGGPNTGELFF | TGCGCCAGCAGCCAGGCAGGGGGCCCGAACACCGGGGAGCTGTTTTTT
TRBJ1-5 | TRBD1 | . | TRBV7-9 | CASSLDRGLNQPQHF | TGTGCCAGCAGCTTGGACAGGGGGCTTAATCAGCCCCAGCATTTT
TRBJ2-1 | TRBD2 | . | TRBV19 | CASSIPAGVYNEQFF | TGTGCCAGTAGTATTCCAGCGGGAGTCTACAATGAGCAGTTCTTC
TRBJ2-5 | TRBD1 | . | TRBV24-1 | CATSDSTGGGTQYF | TGTGCCACCAGTGATTCGACAGGGGGCGGGACCCAGTACTTC
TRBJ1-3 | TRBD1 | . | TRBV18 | CASSPRTGERNSGNTIYF | TGTGCCAGCTCACCTCGGACAGGGGAGCGGAACTCTGGAAACACCATATATTTT
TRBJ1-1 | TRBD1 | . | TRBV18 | CASSPPALDRAEAFF | TGTGCCAGCTCACCACCGGCTCTGGACAGGGCTGAAGCTTTCTTT
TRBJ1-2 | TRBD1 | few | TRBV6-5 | CASSYSTGETNYGYTF | TGTGCCAGCAGTTACTCAACAGGGGAGACTAACTATGGCTACACCTTC
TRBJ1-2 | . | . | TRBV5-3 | CARSIRYGYTF | TGTGCCAGAAGTATCAGATATGGCTACACCTTC
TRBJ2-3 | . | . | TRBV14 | CASSPRKSTDTQYF | TGTGCCAGCAGCCCTAGGAAAAGCACAGATACGCAGTATTTT
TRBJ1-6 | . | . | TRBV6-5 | CASSSSYNSPLHF | TGTGCCAGCAGCAGCTCCTATAATTCACCCCTCCACTTT
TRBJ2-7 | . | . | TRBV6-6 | CASSYSRGSTYEQYF | TGTGCCAGCAGTTACTCTCGGGGGTCGACCTACGAGCAGTACTTC
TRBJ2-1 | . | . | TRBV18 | CASSLQGGYNEQFF | TGTGCCAGCTCACTCCAGGGGGGCTACAATGAGCAGTTCTTC
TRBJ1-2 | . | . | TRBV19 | CASSMGATTDRYTF | TGTGCCAGTAGTATGGGGGCTACAACGGATCGCTACACCTTC
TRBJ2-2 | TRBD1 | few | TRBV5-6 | CASSLAAGGRAGELFF | TGTGCCAGCAGCTTGGCCGCAGGGGGTAGGGCCGGGGAGCTGTTTTTT
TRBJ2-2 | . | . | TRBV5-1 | CASSLPVPGTGELFF | TGCGCCAGCAGCTTACCGGTACCGGGCACCGGGGAGCTGTTTTTT
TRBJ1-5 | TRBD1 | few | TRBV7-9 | CASSLSTGVRGNQPQHF | TGTGCCAGCAGCTTATCAACAGGGGTACGGGGCAATCAGCCCCAGCATTTT
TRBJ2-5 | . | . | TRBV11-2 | CASSFASVDQETQYF | TGTGCCAGCAGCTTTGCTAGCGTGGACCAAGAGACCCAGTACTTC
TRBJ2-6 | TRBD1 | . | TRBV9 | CASSSNLGGGGGANVLTF | TGTGCCAGCAGCTCCAATTTAGGGGGCGGAGGTGGGGCCAACGTCCTGACTTTC
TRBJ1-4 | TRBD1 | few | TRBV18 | CASIPGQGGFMDEKLFF | TGTGCCAGCATTCCCGGACAGGGTGGGTTTATGGATGAAAAACTGTTTTTT
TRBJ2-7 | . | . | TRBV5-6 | CASSLVPGTEQYF | TGTGCCAGCAGCTTGGTTCCGGGAACCGAGCAGTACTTC
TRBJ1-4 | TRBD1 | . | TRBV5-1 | CASSLTKTGGMSLTNEKLFF | TGCGCCAGCAGCTTGACGAAGACAGGGGGCATGTCTTTAACTAATGAAAAACTGTTTTTT
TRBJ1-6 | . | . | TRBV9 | CASSVSGGSNSPLHF | TGTGCCAGCAGCGTAAGCGGAGGGAGTAATTCACCCCTCCACTTT
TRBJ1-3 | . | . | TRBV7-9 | CASSLGGRTVGNTIYF | TGTGCCAGCAGCCTGGGAGGCAGGACCGTAGGAAACACCATATATTTT
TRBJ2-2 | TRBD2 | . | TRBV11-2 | CASSPTPGGIGELFF | TGTGCCAGCAGCCCCACCCCCGGGGGGATCGGGGAGCTGTTTTTT
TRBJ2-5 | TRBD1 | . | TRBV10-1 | CASRGQGEETQYF | TGCGCCAGCAGGGGACAGGGTGAAGAGACCCAGTACTTC
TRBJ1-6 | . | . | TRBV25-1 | CASRENSASSSNSPLHF | TGTGCCAGCAGGGAGAACTCGGCCTCATCGAGTAATTCACCCCTCCACTTT
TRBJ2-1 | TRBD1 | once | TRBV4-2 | CASSQAGTGNEQFF | TGTGCCAGCAGCCAGGCCGGGACAGGGAATGAGCAGTTCTTC
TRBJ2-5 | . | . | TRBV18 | CASSPGTQETQYF | TGTGCCAGCTCACCTGGGACTCAAGAGACCCAGTACTTC
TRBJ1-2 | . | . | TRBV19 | CASSIEGTGPYYSYTF | TGTGCCAGTAGTATAGAAGGAACAGGGCCTTATTACAGCTACACCTTC